A single sample is the source of the 27 T cell receptor beta chains below, sequenced in a study of T cell repertoires in cytomegalovirus infection. Each CDR3 protein is one row after TCRdb ran MiXCR on the reads. In the table there are fewer than 250,000 distinct CDR3 sequences, approximately 13% of which are singletons. The sample consisted of PBMCs. The receptor source for this set is a human donor in good health (CMV status not recorded). Some clones in this sample may be carry-over from other donors' samples.

This clonotype has ten or more counts. V usage is TRBV7-2 and J usage is TRBJ1-3; no definite D call. V was cut by 1 base and J by 7 bases, with 11 bases left in between. The germline V gene has CDR1 SGHTA and CDR2 FQGNSA. This CDR3 is built from 14 residues. CDR3 in DNA: TGTGCCAGCAGCTTAGAAGTAGGACCTAACACCATATATTTT. This codes for CASSLEVGPNTIYF. Combining the CDR3 with reference TRBV7-2 and TRBJ1-3 gives the whole variable domain GAGVSQSPSNKVTEKGKDVELRCDPISGHTALYWYRQSLGQGLEFLIYFQGNSAPDKSGLPSDRFSAERTGGSVSTLTIQRTQQEDSAVYLCASSLEVGPNTIYFGEGSWLTVV.

This clonotype was observed many times. The rearrangement joins TRBV7-2 to TRBJ2-1; 11 positions agree with TRBD1. Germline CDR1 and CDR2: SGHTA and FQGNSA. The CDR3 totals 15 residues. V lost 4 bases and J lost 7; bases outside the gene matches: 6. The CDR3 reads CASSSDRGLLNEQFF. CDR3 in DNA: TGTGCCAGCAGCTCGGACAGGGGGCTGCTAAATGAGCAGTTCTTC.

This clonotype was counted only a few times. V gene TRBV5-1 combines with J gene TRBJ1-1; D is possibly TRBD1 (6 bases). CDR1 is SGHRS and CDR2 is YFSETQ in the germline V gene. The germline V and J ends were trimmed by 2 bases and 7 bases, with 12 bases remaining between them. This CDR3 comprises 13 residues. This CDR3 reads CASSFEGGGEAFF. The CDR3 DNA follows: TGCGCCAGCAGCTTTGAAGGGGGAGGTGAAGCTTTCTTT. Full variable domain (remainder filled in from reference TRBV5-1 and TRBJ1-1): KAGVTQTPRYLIKTRGQQVTLSCSPISGHRSVSWYQQTPGQGLQFLFEYFSETQRNKGNFPGRFSGRQFSNSRSEMNVSTLELGDSALYLCASSFEGGGEAFFGQGTRLTVV.

The chain uses TRBV10-3 and TRBJ2-7, with D perhaps matching TRBD1 (6 bases). Trimming pared 5 bases from V and 2 bases from J, leaving 13 bases between. The CDR3 contains 14 residues. Germline V gene lookup returns CDR1 ENHRY and CDR2 SYGVKD. CDR3 sequence: CAISPQGSTYEQYF. DNA for the CDR3: TGTGCCATCAGTCCACAGGGAAGCACCTACGAGCAGTACTTC.

The sample holds many counts of this clonotype. This chain connects TRBV6-1 to TRBJ2-7; tentative D call: TRBD2 (6 bases). CDR3 length: 15 amino acids. V was pared by 3 bases and J by 4 bases, with 16 bases between. Germline V gene sequence: CDR1 MNHNS, CDR2 SASEGT. The CDR3 nucleotides are TGTGCCAGCAGTGAGGGCCACTACGGGGGTTACGAGCAGTACTTC. Protein: CASSEGHYGGYEQYF.

This clonotype has ten or more counts. The J gene is TRBJ1-5, the V gene TRBV19; tentatively, D is TRBD1 (5 bases). Germline-derived CDR1 and CDR2 are LNHDA and SQIVND (reference sequence). The V end was cut by 3 bases, the J end by 11 bases, with 11 bases between. The CDR3 loop spans 12 amino acids. The chain's CDR3 is CASSITTGAQHF. DNA for the CDR3: TGTGCCAGTAGTATTACTACGGGGGCCCAGCATTTT.

The CDR3 DNA reads as TGTGCCAGCAGCTTAGCGGAAGGATCGTACGAGCAGTACTTC. Translating it yields CASSLAEGSYEQYF. The chain links TRBV11-1 to TRBJ2-7; D not resolved. Germline-derived CDR1 and CDR2 are SGHAT and FQDESV (reference sequence). V dropped 0 bases and J dropped 4 bases, with 10 bases sitting between them. The CDR3 extends over 14 amino acids.

This clonotype was seen at least ten times. The V gene is TRBV28, the J gene TRBJ2-1, with TRBD2 matching 13 bases. Trimming removed 7 bases from V and 6 bases from J; junction bases left unmatched: 12. CDR3 length: 17 amino acids. Germline values: CDR1 MDHEN, CDR2 SYDVKM. The CDR3 protein is CASNKPLTSGRTNEQFF. Written as DNA, the CDR3 is TGTGCCAGCAACAAACCTTTGACTAGCGGGAGGACCAATGAGCAGTTCTTC.

This clonotype was found many times. The V call is TRBV7-2, the J call TRBJ1-2; D uncertain. This CDR3 spans 15 amino acids. The V gene lost 1 base and the J gene lost 8 bases, with 17 bases spanning the gap. Looked up from germline, CDR1 is SGHTA and CDR2 is FQGNSA. DNA of the CDR3: TGTGCCAGCAGCTTAGGTCGGGTGGACCGCTCAGGCTACACCTTC. Its translation is CASSLGRVDRSGYTF.

This clonotype has at least ten counts. The V and J genes are TRBV25-1 and TRBJ2-1; 7 bases match TRBD1. V dropped 0 bases and J dropped 7; count of bases not matched to a gene: 3. This CDR3 has 14 residues. CDR1 is MGHDK, CDR2 SYGVNS, per germline. The CDR3 here is CASSEYGDSNEQFF. CDR3 DNA sequence: TGTGCCAGCAGTGAATACGGGGACAGTAATGAGCAGTTCTTC.

This clonotype came up many times. V is TRBV11-3 and J is TRBJ2-1; TRBD2 agrees at 11 bases. Looked up from germline, CDR1 is SGHNT and CDR2 is YENEEA. CDR3 size: 17 residues. Trimming took 2 bases from V and 0 from J; bases not matched to a gene: 3. The CDR3 loop reads CASSLTSGSSSYNEQFF. The DNA of the CDR3 is TGTGCCAGCAGCTTAACTAGCGGGAGCAGCTCCTACAATGAGCAGTTCTTC. Full variable domain (rest looked up from reference TRBV11-3 and TRBJ2-1): EAGVVQSPRYKIIEKKQPVAFWCNPISGHNTLYWYLQNLGQGPELLIRYENEEAVDDSQLPKDRFSAERLKGVDSTLKIQPAELGDSAVYLCASSLTSGSSSYNEQFFGPGTRLTVL.

This clonotype was picked up many times. The V call is TRBV6-1, the J call TRBJ2-7; maybe TRBD2 (6 bases). Trimming cost V 3 bases and J 3 bases, with 12 bases left between them. Germline assignment: CDR1 MNHNS and CDR2 SASEGT. The CDR3 covers 14 residues. The CDR3 loop reads CASSDGGIGYEQYF. DNA for the CDR3: TGTGCCAGCAGTGATGGGGGGATAGGCTACGAGCAGTACTTC.

This clonotype has at least ten counts. The chain uses TRBV7-8 and TRBJ2-7, with D perhaps matching TRBD1 (6 bases). Trimming cost V 1 base and J 6 bases, with 19 bases left between them. CDR1 SGHVS and CDR2 FQNEAQ come from the germline V gene. This CDR3 has 16 amino acids. The CDR3: CASSLGGRQTGGEQYF. As DNA, the CDR3 is TGTGCCAGCAGCTTAGGTGGGCGCCAGACAGGAGGCGAGCAGTACTTC.

The chain uses TRBV5-1 and TRBJ2-7; 9 bases match TRBD1. Trimming at V came to 7 bases and at J to 6 bases, leaving 8 bases not matched to a gene. The germline gives CDR1 SGHRS, CDR2 YFSETQ. The CDR3 is 13 residues long. CDR3: CASATGGEFEQYF. The DNA for the CDR3 is TGCGCCAGCGCGACAGGGGGTGAATTCGAGCAGTACTTC.

This clonotype appeared a few times. This sequence joins TRBV4-1 and TRBJ2-3; tentative D call: TRBD1 (6 bases). The CDR3 contains 15 residues. The V end was cut by 3 bases, the J end by 6 bases, with 16 bases between. CDR1 is MGHRA and CDR2 is YSYEKL in the germline V gene. CDR3 in amino acids: CASSHSGTRGDTQYF. CDR3 DNA: TGCGCCAGCAGCCATTCCGGGACAAGGGGGGATACGCAGTATTTT.

This clonotype was picked up a small number of times. This sequence joins TRBV20-1 and TRBJ1-2; 9 bases fit TRBD1. This CDR3 has 12 residues. The germline V gene encodes CDR1 DFQATT and CDR2 SNEGSKA (reference sequence). V shed 6 bases and J 8 bases; nucleotides not matched to a gene: 7. This CDR3 reads CSANTGGRGYTF. The CDR3 bases are TGCAGTGCAAATACAGGGGGCCGCGGCTACACCTTC.

This clonotype has at least ten counts. The rearrangement links TRBV2 to TRBJ2-4; TRBD2 matches 7 bases. J was trimmed by 4 bases and V by 1 base; bases with no gene match: 7. The CDR3 totals 16 residues. In germline, CDR1 is SNHLY, CDR2 FYNNEI. In DNA, the CDR3 is TGTGCCAGCAGTGAAGACCCTAGCGGAGTTAAAAACATTCAGTACTTC. Translating it yields CASSEDPSGVKNIQYF.

This clonotype has a handful of counts. The chain is built from TRBV11-3 and TRBJ1-4; D unresolved. Trimming cost V 1 base and J 2 bases, with 8 bases left between them. The CDR3 totals 15 residues. Germline values: CDR1 SGHNT, CDR2 YENEEA. Written as DNA, the CDR3 is TGTGCCAGCAGCTTAGGACCGGGTACTAATGAAAAACTGTTTTTT. This encodes CASSLGPGTNEKLFF.

The rearrangement uses TRBV20-1 and TRBJ2-1; D unclear. Germline V gives CDR1 DFQATT, CDR2 SNEGSKA (reference sequence). The germline V and J ends were trimmed by 6 bases and 8 bases, with 17 bases remaining between them. CDR3 length: 13 amino acids. This CDR3 is CSAIIPQFDEQFF. CDR3 sequence (DNA): TGCAGTGCAATCATCCCTCAATTCGATGAGCAGTTCTTC.

This clonotype was observed many times. The genes are TRBV7-2 and TRBJ1-5; maybe TRBD1 (5 bases). This CDR3 spans 17 amino acids. Between the trimmed V and J ends, which lost 1 base and 4 bases, there was a span of 17 bases. The germline CDR1 and CDR2 sequences are SGHTA and FQGNSA. The CDR3 DNA reads as TGTGCCAGCAGCTTAGACGTCGGGGCTCGGGGAAATCAGCCCCAGCATTTT. It encodes CASSLDVGARGNQPQHF.

The table lists this clonotype with many counts. The J gene is TRBJ1-6, the V gene TRBV20-1, with D possibly TRBD1 on 6 matching bases. V was cut by 5 bases and J by 5 bases, with 10 bases left in between. Germline CDR1 DFQATT, CDR2 SNEGSKA (reference sequence). The CDR3 loop spans 13 amino acids. CDR3 sequence: CSAFGQNNSPLHF. DNA for the CDR3: TGCAGTGCTTTCGGACAGAATAATTCACCCCTCCACTTT.

This clonotype was counted ten times or more. The CDR3 protein is CASSPRQPLNTEAFF. CDR3 DNA sequence: TGTGCCAGCAGTCCTCGACAGCCTTTGAACACTGAAGCTTTCTTT. The V gene is TRBV6-2 or TRBV6-3, the J gene TRBJ1-1, with a possible D match to TRBD1 (5 bases). Trimming cost V 5 bases and J 0 bases, with 13 bases left between them. The CDR3 is made up of 15 amino acids. Per germline, CDR1 MNHEY and CDR2 SVGEGT.

This clonotype was seen only a few times. The chain combines TRBV5-1 with TRBJ1-6; 7 positions match TRBD1. Losses at the gene ends were 4 bases for V and 8 bases for J; bases not matched to a gene: 9. Per the germline V gene, CDR1 is SGHRS and CDR2 is YFSETQ. The CDR3 is made up of 15 amino acids. The CDR3 region is CASSREGAIDSPLHF. The CDR3 bases are TGCGCCAGCAGCCGCGAGGGGGCCATTGATTCACCCCTCCACTTT.

The table lists this clonotype with many counts. J is TRBJ2-2 and V is TRBV11-2; D not certain. Deletions cut 1 base from V and 2 bases from J, with 14 bases between. The germline gives CDR1 SGHAT, CDR2 FQNNGV. This CDR3 spans 17 amino acids. This CDR3 is CASSLASPHLNTGELFF. CDR3 DNA sequence: TGTGCCAGCAGCTTAGCGAGTCCTCACTTAAACACCGGGGAGCTGTTTTTT.

This clonotype was seen a few times. J is TRBJ2-6 and V is TRBV12-3 or TRBV12-4, with a tentative D call TRBD1 (6 bases). The V and J ends lost 8 bases and 8 bases respectively, with 16 bases between them. CDR3 length: 14 amino acids. DNA of the CDR3: TGTGCCAGCTCAGGTGACAGGTTACCCAACGTCCTGACTTTC. Protein product: CASSGDRLPNVLTF.

This clonotype was found many times. This chain uses TRBV7-9 with TRBJ2-3; D gene ambiguous. The germline V and J ends were trimmed by 1 base and 5 bases, with 4 bases remaining between them. CDR1 and CDR2 (germline): SEHNR, FQNEAQ (reference sequence). The CDR3 totals 12 residues. CDR3 in amino acids: CASSLGEDTQYF. DNA of the CDR3: TGTGCCAGCAGCTTAGGCGAAGATACGCAGTATTTT. The full variable domain, in which reference TRBV7-9 and TRBJ2-3 provide the parts outside the CDR3, is DTGVSQNPRHKITKRGQNVTFRCDPISEHNRLYWYRQTLGQGPEFLTYFQNEAQLEKSRLLSDRFSAERPKGSFSTLEIQRTEQGDSAMYLCASSLGEDTQYFGPGTRLTVL.

This clonotype appeared many times. The chain is built from TRBV19 and TRBJ1-2; D may be TRBD1 (6 bases). The CDR3 has 15 amino acids. V gave up 7 bases and J gave up 0 bases, with 15 bases separating them. Germline V gives CDR1 LNHDA, CDR2 SQIVND (reference sequence). In DNA form, the CDR3 reads TGTGCCAGTACCCCCCGGACAGCGACTAACTATGGCTACACCTTC. It specifies CASTPRTATNYGYTF.